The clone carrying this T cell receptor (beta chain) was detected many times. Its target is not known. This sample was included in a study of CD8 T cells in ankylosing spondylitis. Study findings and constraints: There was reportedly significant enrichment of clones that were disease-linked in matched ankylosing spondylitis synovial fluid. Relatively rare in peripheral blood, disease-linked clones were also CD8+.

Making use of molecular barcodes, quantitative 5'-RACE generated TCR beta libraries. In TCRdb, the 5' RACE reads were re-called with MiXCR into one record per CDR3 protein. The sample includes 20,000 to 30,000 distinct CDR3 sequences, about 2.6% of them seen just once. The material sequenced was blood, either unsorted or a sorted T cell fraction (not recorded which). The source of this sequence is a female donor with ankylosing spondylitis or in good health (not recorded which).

The CDR3 sequence is CASSVDVVTYEQYF. The CDR3 DNA is TGTGCCAGCAGCGTAGATGTCGTAACTTACGAGCAGTACTTC. The V call is TRBV9, the J call TRBJ2-7; D is undetermined. Between the trimmed V and J ends, which lost 0 bases and 4 bases, there was a span of 11 bases. The germline V gene encodes CDR1 SGDLS and CDR2 YYNGEE. The CDR3 has 14 residues.